This TCR beta chain was sequenced for a study of radiotherapy plus CTLA-4 blockade in lung cancer. CDR3 size: 17 residues. Germline loops: CDR1 MNHEY, CDR2 SMNVEV (reference sequence). The V end lost 2 bases, the J end lost 7 bases, and 21 bases lay between the germline ends. This clone has only a few counts. Assay: immunoSEQ multiplex PCR; the TCRdb copy retains only in-frame clones and omits some. The sample carries about 97,000 clones, about four fifths recorded once. This chain uses TRBV27 with TRBJ2-1; D is possibly TRBD2 (6 bases). This TCR came from a human donor with non-small cell lung cancer who had a partial response to radiotherapy plus ipilimumab. Some clones in this sample may be carry-over from other donors' samples. Sequencing was performed on peripheral blood, taken from a patient treated with radiotherapy plus ipilimumab. The CDR3 region has the DNA TGTGCCAGCAGTTTAAAGGGAGAACTAGCTAATCGAAATGAGCAGTTCTTC. This gives the protein CASSLKGELANRNEQFF.